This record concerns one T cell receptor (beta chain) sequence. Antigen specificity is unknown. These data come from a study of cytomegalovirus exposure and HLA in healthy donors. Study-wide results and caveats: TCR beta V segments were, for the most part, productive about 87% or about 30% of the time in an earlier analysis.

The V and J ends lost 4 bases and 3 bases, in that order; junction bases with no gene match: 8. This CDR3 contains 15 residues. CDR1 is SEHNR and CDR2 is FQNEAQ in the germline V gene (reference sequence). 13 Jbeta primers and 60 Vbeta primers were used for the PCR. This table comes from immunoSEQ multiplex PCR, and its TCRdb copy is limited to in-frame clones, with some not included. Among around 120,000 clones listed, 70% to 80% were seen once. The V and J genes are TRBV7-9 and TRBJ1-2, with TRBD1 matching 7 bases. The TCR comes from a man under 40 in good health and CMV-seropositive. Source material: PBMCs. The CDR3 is CASSWFTGEDYGYTF. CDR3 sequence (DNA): TGTGCCAGCAGCTGGTTCACAGGGGAGGACTATGGCTACACCTTC.